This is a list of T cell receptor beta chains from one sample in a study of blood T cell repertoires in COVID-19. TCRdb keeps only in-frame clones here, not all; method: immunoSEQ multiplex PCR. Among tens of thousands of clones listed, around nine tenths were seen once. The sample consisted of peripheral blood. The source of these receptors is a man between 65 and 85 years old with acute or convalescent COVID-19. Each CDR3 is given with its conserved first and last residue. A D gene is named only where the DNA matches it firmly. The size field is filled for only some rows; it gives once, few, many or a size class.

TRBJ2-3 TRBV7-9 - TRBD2 CASSLDAGGTQYF TGTGCCAGCAGCTTAGATGCGGGGGGGACGCAGTATTTT
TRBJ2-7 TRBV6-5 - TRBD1 CAGSTGTGGEQYF TGTGCCGGTTCTACCGGGACAGGGGGCGAGCAGTACTTC
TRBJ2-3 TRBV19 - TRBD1 CASSIAQGATDTQYF TGTGCCAGTAGTATTGCACAGGGGGCCACAGATACGCAGTATTTT
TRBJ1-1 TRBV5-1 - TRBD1 CASSMGTGMNTEAFF TGCGCCAGCAGCATGGGGACAGGGATGAACACTGAAGCTTTCTTT
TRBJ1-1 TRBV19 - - CASGGDSTEAFF TGTGCCAGTGGGGGCGATAGCACTGAAGCTTTCTTT
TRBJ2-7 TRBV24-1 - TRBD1 CATSDPGQGFEQYF TGTGCCACCAGTGACCCGGGACAGGGGTTCGAGCAGTACTTC
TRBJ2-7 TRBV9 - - CASSVGQVHYEQYF TGTGCCAGCAGCGTAGGCCAGGTCCACTACGAGCAGTACTTC
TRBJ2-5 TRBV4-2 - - CASSRLRDQETQYF TGTGCCAGCAGCCGCCTCCGGGATCAAGAGACCCAGTACTTC
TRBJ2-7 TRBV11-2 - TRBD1 CASSLSEDRVYEQYF TGTGCCAGCAGCTTATCTGAGGACAGGGTGTACGAGCAGTACTTC
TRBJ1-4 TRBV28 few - CASSLSGGLEKLFF TGTGCCAGCAGTTTAAGCGGAGGCCTTGAAAAACTGTTTTTT
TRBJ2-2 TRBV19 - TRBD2 CASSPFQRGGAGELFF TGTGCCAGTAGTCCTTTCCAGCGGGGAGGGGCCGGGGAGCTGTTTTTT
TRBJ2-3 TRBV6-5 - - CASSPLVLTADTQYF TGTGCCAGCAGTCCCCTAGTTTTAACGGCAGATACGCAGTATTTT
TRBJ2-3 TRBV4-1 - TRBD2 CASTPTGGLASTDTQYF TGCGCCAGCACCCCAACGGGGGGGCTTGCTAGCACAGATACGCAGTATTTT
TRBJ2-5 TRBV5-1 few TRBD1 CASSQGARETQYF TGCGCCAGCAGCCAGGGGGCTCGAGAGACCCAGTACTTC
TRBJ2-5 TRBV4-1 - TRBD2 CASSQESSGRETQYF TGCGCCAGCAGCCAAGAATCCAGCGGGAGGGAGACCCAGTACTTC
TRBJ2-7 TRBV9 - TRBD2 CASSISGSPHEQYF TGTGCCAGCAGCATTAGCGGGAGCCCCCACGAGCAGTACTTC
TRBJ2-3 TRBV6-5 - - CASSYGRSSWPNTQYF TGTGCCAGCAGTTACGGGCGCTCCTCCTGGCCAAATACGCAGTATTTT
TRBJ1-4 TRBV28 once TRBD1 CASITAGTGVLANEKLFF TGTGCCAGCATAACCGCCGGGACAGGGGTTTTGGCTAATGAAAAACTGTTTTTT
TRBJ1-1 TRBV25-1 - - CASRETGQSTEAFF TGTGCCAGCCGAGAGACAGGTCAGTCGACTGAAGCTTTCTTT
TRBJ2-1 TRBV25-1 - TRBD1 CASKPPGQGRNEQFF TGTGCCAGCAAACCCCCGGGACAGGGGAGGAATGAGCAGTTCTTC
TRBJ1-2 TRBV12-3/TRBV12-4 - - CASSSSGGYTF TGTGCCAGCAGTTCGAGCGGCGGCTACACCTTC
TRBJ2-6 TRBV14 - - CASSQGGSSGANVLTF TGTGCCAGCAGCCAAGGTGGGAGCTCTGGGGCCAACGTCCTGACTTTC
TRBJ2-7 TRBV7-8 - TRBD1 CASSRTGNSYEQYF TGTGCCAGCAGCCGGACAGGGAACTCCTACGAGCAGTACTTC
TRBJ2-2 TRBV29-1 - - CSVPQGNGELFF TGCAGCGTTCCACAGGGTAACGGGGAGCTGTTTTTT
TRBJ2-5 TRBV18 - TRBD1 CASSQIGQGGAETQYF TGTGCCAGCTCACAGATCGGACAGGGAGGAGCGGAGACCCAGTACTTC
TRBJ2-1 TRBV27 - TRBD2 CASSLWRERGEQFF TGTGCCAGCAGTTTATGGCGGGAGAGGGGTGAGCAGTTCTTC
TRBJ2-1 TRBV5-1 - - CASSLQAGLVNEQFF TGCGCCAGCAGCTTGCAGGCAGGGCTAGTCAATGAGCAGTTCTTC
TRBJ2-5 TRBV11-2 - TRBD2 CASSNTRAGETQYF TGTGCCAGCAGCAACACCCGAGCGGGGGAGACCCAGTACTTC
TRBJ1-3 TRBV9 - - CASSVDLGRTGNTIYF TGTGCCAGCAGCGTAGACTTGGGGCGAACCGGAAACACCATATATTTT
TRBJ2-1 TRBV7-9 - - CASSSPGGLPFNEQFF TGTGCCAGCAGCTCTCCCGGGGGACTGCCTTTCAATGAGCAGTTCTTC
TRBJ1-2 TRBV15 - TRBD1 CATSRGSQGARDGGYTF TGTGCCACCAGCAGGGGCTCACAGGGGGCGAGGGACGGTGGCTACACCTTC
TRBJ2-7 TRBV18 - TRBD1 CASSPGTGRYEQYF TGTGCCAGCTCACCCGGGACAGGGCGCTACGAGCAGTACTTC
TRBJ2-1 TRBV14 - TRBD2 CASSPTGTRRLSEQFF TGTGCCAGCAGCCCCACCGGGACTAGGAGGTTATCTGAGCAGTTCTTC
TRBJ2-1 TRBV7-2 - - CASSLGGLYNEQFF TGTGCCAGCAGCTTAGGAGGACTGTACAATGAGCAGTTCTTC
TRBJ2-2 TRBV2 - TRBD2 CASRTGTSGGWTGELFF TGTGCCAGCAGGACCGGGACTAGCGGGGGTTGGACCGGGGAGCTGTTTTTT
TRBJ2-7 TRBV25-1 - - CASSESTVRGFEQYF TGTGCCAGCAGTGAATCCACAGTACGAGGGTTTGAGCAGTACTTC
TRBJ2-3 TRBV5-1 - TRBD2 CASSRGTSGNRDTQYF TGCGCCAGCAGCAGAGGGACTAGCGGGAACAGGGATACGCAGTATTTT
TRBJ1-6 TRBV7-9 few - CASSLGGDNSPLHF TGTGCCAGCAGCTTAGGCGGGGATAATTCACCCCTCCACTTT